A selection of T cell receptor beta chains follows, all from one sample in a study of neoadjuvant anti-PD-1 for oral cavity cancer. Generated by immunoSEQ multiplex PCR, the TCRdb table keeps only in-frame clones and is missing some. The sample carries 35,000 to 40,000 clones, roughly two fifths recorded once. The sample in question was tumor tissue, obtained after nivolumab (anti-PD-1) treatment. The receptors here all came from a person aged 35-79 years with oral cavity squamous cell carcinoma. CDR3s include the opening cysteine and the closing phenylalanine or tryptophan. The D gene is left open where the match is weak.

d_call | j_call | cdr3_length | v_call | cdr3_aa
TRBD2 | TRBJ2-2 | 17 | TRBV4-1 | CASSQGLAGPRTGELFF
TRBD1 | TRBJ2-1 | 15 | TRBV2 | CASSGYQGVINEQFF
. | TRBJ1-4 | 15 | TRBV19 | CASSKDSSLNEKLFF
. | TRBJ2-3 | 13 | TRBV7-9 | CASSATGRDTQYF
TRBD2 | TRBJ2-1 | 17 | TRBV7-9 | CASSLSATSAGSNEQFF
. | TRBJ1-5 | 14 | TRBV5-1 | CASSESGAGQPQHF
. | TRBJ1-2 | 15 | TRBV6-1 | CASIETGRAGNGYTF
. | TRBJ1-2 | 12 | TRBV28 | CASTTGSYGYTF
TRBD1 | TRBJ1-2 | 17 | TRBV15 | CATSSPGLDRGGYGYTF
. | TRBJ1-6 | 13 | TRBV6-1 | CASSEGLSVSLHF
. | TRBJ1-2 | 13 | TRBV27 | CASSPRQAFGYTF
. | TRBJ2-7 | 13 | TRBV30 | CAWSVGGGDEQYF
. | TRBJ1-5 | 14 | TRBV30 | CAWSGPGYGQPQHF
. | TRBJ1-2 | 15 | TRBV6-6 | CASSYSETFVYGYTF
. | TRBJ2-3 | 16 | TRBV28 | CASSLWTLGVTDTQYF
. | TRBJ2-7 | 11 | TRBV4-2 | CASSRGREQYF
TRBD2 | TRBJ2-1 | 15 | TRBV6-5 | CASSRGLVRYNEQFF
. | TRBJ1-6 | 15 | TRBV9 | CASSRGASYNSPLHF
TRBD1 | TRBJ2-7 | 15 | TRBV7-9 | CASSTRTGVGYEQYF
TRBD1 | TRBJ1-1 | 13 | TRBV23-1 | CASSQLRRGAAFF
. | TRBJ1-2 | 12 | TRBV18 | CASSPPGGGYTF
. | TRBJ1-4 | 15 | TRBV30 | CAWSGLGLKWEKLFF
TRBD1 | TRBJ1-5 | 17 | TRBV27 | CASSLQPGQGMGQPQHF
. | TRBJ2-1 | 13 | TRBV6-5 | CASSESGVGEQFF
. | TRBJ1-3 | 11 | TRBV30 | CAWPPGPTIYF
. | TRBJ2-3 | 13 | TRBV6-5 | CASRTPGGDTQYF
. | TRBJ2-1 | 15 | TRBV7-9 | CASSSPISQGYEQFF
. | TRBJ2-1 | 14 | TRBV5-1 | CASRGGRPYNEQFF
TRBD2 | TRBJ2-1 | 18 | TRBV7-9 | CASRPRGERGGSGNEQFF
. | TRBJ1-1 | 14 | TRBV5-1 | CASRALGEVGEAFF
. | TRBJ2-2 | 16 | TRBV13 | CASSSTGGLNTGELFF
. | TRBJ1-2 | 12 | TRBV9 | CASSQRLGGYTF
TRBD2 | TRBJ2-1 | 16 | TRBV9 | CASSTGSLAGRDEQFF
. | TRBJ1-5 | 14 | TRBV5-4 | CASSALTPIKPQHF
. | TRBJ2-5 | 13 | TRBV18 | CASSPAGQETQYF
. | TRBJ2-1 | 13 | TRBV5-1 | CASSFGGDNEQFF
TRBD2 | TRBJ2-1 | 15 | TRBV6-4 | CASRRDYNAYNEQFF
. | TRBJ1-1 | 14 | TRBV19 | CASSPAAANTEAFF
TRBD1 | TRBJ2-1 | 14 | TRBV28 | CASTRGQGYNEQFF
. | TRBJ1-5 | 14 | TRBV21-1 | CASAKERVHQPQHF
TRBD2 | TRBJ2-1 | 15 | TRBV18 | CASSPPPHGRDEQFF
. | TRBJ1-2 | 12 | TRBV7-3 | CASSLTGFGYTF
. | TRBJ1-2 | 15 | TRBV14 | CASSPRRGLNYGYTF
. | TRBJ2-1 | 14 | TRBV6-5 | CASSYSSERNEQFF
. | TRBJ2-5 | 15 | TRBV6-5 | CASSNHAGVMETQYF
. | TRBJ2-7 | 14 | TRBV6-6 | CASRQGPRSYEQYF
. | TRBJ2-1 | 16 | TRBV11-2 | CASSLAYWGSYNEQFF
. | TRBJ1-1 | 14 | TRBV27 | CASKRSDSFTEAFF